The 25 T cell receptor beta chains below come from one sample, sequenced in a study of T-cell memory formation after mild COVID-19. Each CDR3 protein is one row after TCRdb ran MiXCR on the 5' RACE reads. This table has 380,000 or so distinct CDR3 sequences, around 15% appearing once. The sample comprised PBMCs or a T cell subset sorted from them (not recorded which). These receptors were collected from a man younger than 35 who had mild COVID-19 (a few samples of this study predate the infection). Cell type and time point are not known.

At least ten counts were recorded for this clonotype. V and J are TRBV29-1 and TRBJ2-2; tentatively, D is TRBD1 (7 bases). The CDR3 is made up of 19 amino acids. Per the germline V gene, CDR1 is SQVTM and CDR2 is ANQGSEA. Trimming left V 0 bases short and J 4 bases short, with 24 bases between. The CDR3 is CSVEDPFNGGTVSTGELFF. The CDR3 DNA follows: TGCAGCGTTGAAGATCCATTTAACGGAGGGACAGTAAGCACCGGGGAGCTGTTTTTT.

This rearrangement joins TRBV6-5 to TRBJ2-5; TRBD2 aligns across 7 bases. The germline CDR1 and CDR2 sequences are MNHEY and SVGAGI. The junction had 6 bases not matched to a gene; V was cut back by 3 bases and J by 2 bases. This CDR3 has 15 amino acids. CDR3 coding DNA: TGTGCCAGCAGTTATGCCGGGGGGACTCAAGAGACCCAGTACTTC. Translation: CASSYAGGTQETQYF.

The chain joins TRBV5-1 to TRBJ2-5, with D unresolved. The V gene lost 2 bases and the J gene lost 4 bases, with 15 bases spanning the gap. Germline-derived CDR1 and CDR2 are SGHRS and YFSETQ. CDR3 length equals 15 residues. The CDR3 nucleotides are TGCGCCAGCAGCTTCTCGGGCTATATCGCAGAGACCCAGTACTTC. Its translation is CASSFSGYIAETQYF.

In this sample, this clonotype turned up many times. The chain joins TRBV2 to TRBJ2-2, with 11 bases lining up with TRBD1. The V gene's germline CDR1 is SNHLY and CDR2 FYNNEI. The CDR3 covers 15 residues. The ends lost 10 bases at V and 5 bases at J; junction bases unmatched: 9. CDR3 nucleotides: TGTGCCACCTGGGCGGGACAGGGGGGGACCGGGGAGCTGTTTTTT. It is translated as CATWAGQGGTGELFF.

The chain recombines TRBV7-8 with TRBJ2-1, with D hard to call. Trimming left V 1 base short and J 3 bases short, with 7 bases between. The CDR3 spans 14 residues. The V gene's germline CDR1 is SGHVS and CDR2 FQNEAQ. CDR3 amino acids: CASSLGQYYNEQFF. The DNA for the CDR3 is TGTGCCAGCAGCTTAGGGCAGTACTACAATGAGCAGTTCTTC.

The rearrangement joins TRBV11-2 to TRBJ1-6, with a weak D call TRBD1 (5 bases). The V end was cut by 6 bases, the J end by 7 bases, with 13 bases between. Germline values: CDR1 SGHAT, CDR2 FQNNGV. CDR3 size: 14 residues. The CDR3 here is CASSSGLGNSPLHF. The CDR3 coding sequence is TGTGCCAGCAGTTCAGGGTTAGGAAATTCACCCCTCCACTTT.

For the CDR3, the DNA is TGTGCCAGCAGTTACCCGGGGCGGGACTATGGCTACACCTTC. It yields the protein CASSYPGRDYGYTF. This chain links TRBV6-6 with TRBJ1-2, with a weak D call TRBD1 (5 bases). There are 14 residues in the CDR3. Between the trimmed V and J ends, which lost 2 bases and 3 bases, there was a span of 10 bases. Germline V gene sequence: CDR1 MNHNY, CDR2 SVGAGI (reference sequence).

The chain joins TRBV7-3 to TRBJ1-1; 7 bases fit TRBD1. Germline V gene lookup returns CDR1 SGHTA and CDR2 FQGTGA. V trimming: 3 bases; J trimming: 4 bases; junction bases outside the gene matches: 2. This CDR3 region has 13 residues. CDR3 amino acids: CASSFRGGTEAFF. The DNA of the CDR3 is TGTGCCAGCAGCTTCAGGGGGGGCACTGAAGCTTTCTTT.

This clonotype was picked up a small number of times. The gene calls are TRBV6-2 or TRBV6-3 and TRBJ2-2, with D maybe TRBD1 (5 bases). This CDR3 region has 17 residues. V shed 6 bases and J shed 4 bases, with 21 bases lying between them. Per the germline V gene, CDR1 is MNHEY and CDR2 is SVGEGT. This CDR3 reads CASRSPPLGAATGELFF. The CDR3, as DNA: TGTGCCAGCAGGAGCCCCCCTCTAGGGGCGGCCACCGGGGAGCTGTTTTTT.

This clonotype was recorded a few times. The chain links TRBV7-2 to TRBJ2-1; 8 positions agree with TRBD2. CDR1 is SGHTA, CDR2 FQGNSA, per germline. With 5 bases clipped from V and 2 bases from J, the junction kept 5 bases outside the gene matches. CDR3 length: 15 amino acids. The CDR3 coding sequence is TGTGCCAGCAGCCCCGGGACTAGTCCCTACAATGAGCAGTTCTTC. Its translation: CASSPGTSPYNEQFF.

This clonotype was observed many times. This chain connects TRBV12-3 or TRBV12-4 to TRBJ2-5; D is undetermined. The CDR3 length is 11 residues. The V end was cut by 8 bases, the J end by 3 bases, with 7 bases between. CDR3 nucleotides: TGTGCCAGCGCAGAAAAAGAGACCCAGTACTTC. It codes for CASAEKETQYF.

This clonotype has more than one count but fewer than ten. The chain links TRBV25-1 to TRBJ1-4; 7 bases fit TRBD1. There are 14 residues in the CDR3. With 2 bases clipped from V and 3 bases from J, the junction kept 0 bases outside the gene matches. In germline, CDR1 is MGHDK, CDR2 SYGVNS. The CDR3 loop is CASSEGTANEKLFF. CDR3 bases: TGTGCCAGCAGTGAAGGGACAGCTAATGAAAAACTGTTTTTT. The full variable domain, its missing parts supplied by reference TRBV25-1 and TRBJ1-4, is EADIYQTPRYLVIGTGKKITLECSQTMGHDKMYWYQQDPGMELHLIHYSYGVNSTEKGDLSSESTVSRIRTEHFPLTLESARPSHTSQYLCASSEGTANEKLFFGSGTQLSVL.

This clonotype appeared a few times. The rearrangement uses TRBV6-5 and TRBJ2-7; 7 nucleotides align to TRBD1. With V trimmed by 5 bases and J by 4 bases, 11 bases remained unmatched. Germline V gene sequence: CDR1 MNHEY, CDR2 SVGAGI. The CDR3 consists of 15 residues. The CDR3 spells CASSQIWDSLYEQYF. Written as DNA, the CDR3 is TGTGCCAGCAGTCAAATTTGGGACAGCCTATACGAGCAGTACTTC.

This clonotype was recorded a few times. The chain is built from TRBV5-6 and TRBJ1-3, with D uncertain. Deletions cut 0 bases from V and 4 bases from J, with 14 bases between. Germline V gives CDR1 SGHDT, CDR2 YYEEEE. This CDR3 region has 16 residues. In DNA, the CDR3 is TGTGCCAGCAGCTTGGTCATGGTATCGCGCGGAAACACCATATATTTT. This codes for CASSLVMVSRGNTIYF.

In its sample, this clonotype was seen a few times. The rearrangement joins TRBV5-1 to TRBJ2-5; D gene uncertain. The germline V gene has CDR1 SGHRS and CDR2 YFSETQ. The CDR3 has 11 amino acids. The V end was cut by 1 base, the J end by 9 bases, with 7 bases between. The DNA of the CDR3 is TGCGCCAGCAGCTTGAATAAGGCCCAGTACTTC. Translation: CASSLNKAQYF.

The chain uses TRBV10-1 and TRBJ2-3; D could derive from TRBD1 or TRBD2 (6 bases each). CDR1 WNHNN and CDR2 SYGVQD come from the germline V gene (reference sequence). This CDR3 spans 16 amino acids. The V end lost 4 bases, the J end lost 5 bases, and 19 bases lay between the germline ends. Here the CDR3 reads CASSGSGASVGDTQYF. CDR3 sequence (DNA): TGCGCCAGCAGTGGATCGGGGGCTAGCGTCGGAGATACGCAGTATTTT.

This chain connects TRBV12-3 or TRBV12-4 to TRBJ1-1; weak D call: TRBD1 (6 bases). Trimming pared 6 bases from V and 4 bases from J, leaving 15 bases between. The CDR3 spans 14 residues. The CDR3 is CASSFTYRVTEAFF. The CDR3 nucleotides read TGTGCCAGCAGCTTTACCTACAGGGTCACTGAAGCTTTCTTT.

The CDR3, as DNA: TGTGCCAGCAGCTTGGACTGGGGGGGAGAGCAGTTCTTC. This gives the protein CASSLDWGGEQFF. The chain carries TRBV12-3 or TRBV12-4 and TRBJ2-1; 7 bases match TRBD2. V lost 6 bases and J lost 10; bases outside the gene matches: 9. CDR3 length: 13 amino acids.

This chain uses TRBV12-1 with TRBJ2-7. TRBV12-1 is listed as a pseudogene. The length of the CDR3 is 14 residues. CDR3 residues: CARIWSSISYEQYV. In DNA, the CDR3 is TGTGCCAGAATCTGGTCAAGTATTTCCTACGAGCAGTACGTC.

The table lists this clonotype with many counts. The chain couples TRBV6-5 to TRBJ2-1; 10 positions match TRBD1. Losses at the gene ends were 5 bases for V and 6 bases for J; bases not matched to a gene: 1. This CDR3 is built from 13 residues. In germline, CDR1 is MNHEY, CDR2 SVGAGI. This chain's CDR3 is CASSRDRGNEQFF. The DNA of the CDR3 is TGTGCCAGCAGTCGGGACAGGGGCAATGAGCAGTTCTTC.

The rearrangement links TRBV7-9 to TRBJ2-4, with D possibly TRBD2 on 7 matching bases. This CDR3 region has 15 residues. Germline V lookup: CDR1 SEHNR, CDR2 FQNEAQ (reference sequence). Trimming took off 1 base at V and 7 bases at J, with 14 bases between the two ends. The chain's CDR3 is CASSLVGGAGNIQYF. CDR3 nucleotides: TGTGCCAGCAGCTTAGTAGGGGGAGCGGGGAACATTCAGTACTTC.

The chain links TRBV7-3 to TRBJ1-2, with D tentatively TRBD1 (5 bases). Germline lookup yields CDR1 SGHTA and CDR2 FQGTGA. The CDR3 is made up of 13 amino acids. V gave up 6 bases and J gave up 7 bases, with 15 bases separating them. In DNA, the CDR3 is TGTGCCAGCAGGTTCGACAGTTTATCTGGCTACACCTTC. It is translated as CASRFDSLSGYTF. Full variable domain (remainder filled in from reference TRBV7-3 and TRBJ1-2): GAGVSQTPSNKVTEKGKYVELRCDPISGHTALYWYRQSLGQGPEFLIYFQGTGAADDSGLPNDRFFAVRPEGSVSTLKIQRTERGDSAVYLCASRFDSLSGYTFGSGTRLTVV.

This chain connects TRBV29-1 to TRBJ2-1, with TRBD1 matching 9 bases. The length of the CDR3 is 16 residues. CDR1 is SQVTM, CDR2 ANQGSEA, per germline. The ends lost 5 bases at V and 0 bases at J; junction bases unmatched: 8. CDR3 loop: CSVQGGQGYSYNEQFF. Here the CDR3 DNA reads TGCAGCGTTCAAGGCGGACAGGGGTACTCCTACAATGAGCAGTTCTTC.

Only a few counts were recorded for this clonotype. This chain links TRBV4-2 with TRBJ2-7; 8 bases are a match to TRBD1. Germline V gene lookup returns CDR1 LGHNA and CDR2 YNFKEQ. The CDR3 runs to 14 residues. The V segment lost 1 base and the J segment 4 bases; nucleotides outside the gene matches: 3. CDR3 bases: TGTGCCAGCAGCCAAGCTCAGGGGGCTTACGAGCAGTACTTC. Translating gives CASSQAQGAYEQYF.

The rearrangement uses TRBV7-9 and TRBJ1-3; D is ambiguous. V was pared by 5 bases and J by 2 bases, with 10 bases between. The V gene's germline CDR1 is SEHNR and CDR2 FQNEAQ (reference sequence). This CDR3 is 14 amino acids long. CDR3: CASSPSGTGNTIYF. The CDR3 nucleotides read TGTGCCAGCAGCCCCTCGGGAACTGGAAACACCATATATTTT. Combining the CDR3 with reference TRBV7-9 and TRBJ1-3 gives the whole variable domain DTGVSQNPRHKITKRGQNVTFRCDPISEHNRLYWYRQTLGQGPEFLTYFQNEAQLEKSRLLSDRFSAERPKGSFSTLEIQRTEQGDSAMYLCASSPSGTGNTIYFGEGSWLTVV.